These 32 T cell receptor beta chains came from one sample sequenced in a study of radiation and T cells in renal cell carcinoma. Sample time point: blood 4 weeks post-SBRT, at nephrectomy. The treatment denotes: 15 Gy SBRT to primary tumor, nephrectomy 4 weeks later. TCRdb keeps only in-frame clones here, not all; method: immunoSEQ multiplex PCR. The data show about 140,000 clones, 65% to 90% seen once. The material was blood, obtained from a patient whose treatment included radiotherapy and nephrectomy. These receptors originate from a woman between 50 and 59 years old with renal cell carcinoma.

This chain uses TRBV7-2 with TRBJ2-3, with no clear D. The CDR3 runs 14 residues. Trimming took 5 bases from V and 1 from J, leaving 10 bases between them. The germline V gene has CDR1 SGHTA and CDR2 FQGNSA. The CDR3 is CASSPISGTDTQYF. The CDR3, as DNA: TGTGCCAGCAGCCCGATTTCGGGCACAGATACGCAGTATTTT.

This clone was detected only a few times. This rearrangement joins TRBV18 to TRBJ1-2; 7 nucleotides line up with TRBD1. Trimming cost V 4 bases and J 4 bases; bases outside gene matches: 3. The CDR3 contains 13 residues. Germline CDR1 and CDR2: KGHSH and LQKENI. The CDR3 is CASSRDSLYGYTF. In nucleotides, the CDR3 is TGTGCCAGCTCACGGGACAGCCTCTATGGCTACACCTTC.

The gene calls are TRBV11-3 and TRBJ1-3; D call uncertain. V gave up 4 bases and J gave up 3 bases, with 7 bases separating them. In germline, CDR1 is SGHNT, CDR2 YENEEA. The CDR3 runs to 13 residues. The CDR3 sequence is CASSSRNGNTIYF. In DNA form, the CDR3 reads TGTGCCAGCAGCTCGCGGAATGGAAACACCATATATTTT.

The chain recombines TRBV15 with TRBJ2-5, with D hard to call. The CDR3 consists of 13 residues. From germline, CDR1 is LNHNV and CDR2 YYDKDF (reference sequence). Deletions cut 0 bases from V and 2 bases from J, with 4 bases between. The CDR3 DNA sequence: TGTGCCACCAGCAGAGAGGGACAAGAGACCCAGTACTTC. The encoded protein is CATSREGQETQYF.

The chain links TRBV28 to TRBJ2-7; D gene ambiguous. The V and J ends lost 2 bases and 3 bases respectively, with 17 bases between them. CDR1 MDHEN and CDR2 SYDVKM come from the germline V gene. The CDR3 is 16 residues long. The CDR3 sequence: CASSLDPPPLSYEQYF. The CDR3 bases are TGTGCCAGCAGTTTAGATCCCCCACCCTTAAGCTACGAGCAGTACTTC.

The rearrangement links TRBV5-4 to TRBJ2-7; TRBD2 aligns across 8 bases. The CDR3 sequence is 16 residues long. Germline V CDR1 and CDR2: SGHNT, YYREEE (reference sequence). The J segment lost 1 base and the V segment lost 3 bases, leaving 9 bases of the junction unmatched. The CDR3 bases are TGTGCCAGCAGCTCGGGGGGGGCACAGGGATCCTACGAGCAGTACTTC. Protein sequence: CASSSGGAQGSYEQYF.

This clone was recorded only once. For the CDR3, the DNA is TGCGCCAGCAGCCAAGACTTAGCGGGGGAGCAGTTCTTC. It codes for CASSQDLAGEQFF. J is TRBJ2-1 and V is TRBV4-3, with 8 bases fitting TRBD2. This CDR3 has 13 amino acids. The J segment lost 10 bases and the V segment lost 0 bases, leaving 2 bases of the junction unmatched. Per germline, CDR1 LGHNA and CDR2 YSLEER.

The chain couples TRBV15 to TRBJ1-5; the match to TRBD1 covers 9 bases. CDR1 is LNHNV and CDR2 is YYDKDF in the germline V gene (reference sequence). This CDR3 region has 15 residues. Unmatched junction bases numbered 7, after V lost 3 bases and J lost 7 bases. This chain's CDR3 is CATSRDRGIGQPQHF. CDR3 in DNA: TGTGCCACCAGCAGGGACAGGGGCATCGGGCAGCCCCAGCATTTT.

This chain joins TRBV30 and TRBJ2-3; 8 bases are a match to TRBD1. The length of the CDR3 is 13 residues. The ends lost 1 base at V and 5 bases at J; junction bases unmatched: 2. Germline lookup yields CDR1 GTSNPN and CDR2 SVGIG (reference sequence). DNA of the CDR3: TGTGCCTGGAGTGAGGGACAGGAAGATACGCAGTATTTT. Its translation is CAWSEGQEDTQYF.

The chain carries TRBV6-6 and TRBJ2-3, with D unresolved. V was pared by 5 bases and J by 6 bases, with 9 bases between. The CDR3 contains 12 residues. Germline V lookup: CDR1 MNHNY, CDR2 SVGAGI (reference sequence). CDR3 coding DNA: TGTGCCAGCAGTCCCTCTATGGATACGCAGTATTTT. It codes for CASSPSMDTQYF.

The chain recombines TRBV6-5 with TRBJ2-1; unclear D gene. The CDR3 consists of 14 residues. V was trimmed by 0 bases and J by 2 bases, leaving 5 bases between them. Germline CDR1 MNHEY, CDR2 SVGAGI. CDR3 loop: CASSYSLAYNEQFF. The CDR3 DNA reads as TGTGCCAGCAGTTACTCATTGGCCTACAATGAGCAGTTCTTC.

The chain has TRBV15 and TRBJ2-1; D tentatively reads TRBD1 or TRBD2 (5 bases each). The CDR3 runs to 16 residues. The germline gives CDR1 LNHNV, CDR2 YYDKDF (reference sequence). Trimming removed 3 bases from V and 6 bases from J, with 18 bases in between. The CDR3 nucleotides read TGTGCCACCAGCAGGGGGTTGCAGGCCGGGACCAATGAGCAGTTCTTC. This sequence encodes CATSRGLQAGTNEQFF.

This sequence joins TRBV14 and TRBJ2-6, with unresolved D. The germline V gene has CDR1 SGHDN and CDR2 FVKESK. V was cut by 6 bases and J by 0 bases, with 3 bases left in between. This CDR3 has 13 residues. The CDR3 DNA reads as TGTGCCAGCAGACCCTCTGGGGCCAACGTCCTGACTTTC. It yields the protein CASRPSGANVLTF.

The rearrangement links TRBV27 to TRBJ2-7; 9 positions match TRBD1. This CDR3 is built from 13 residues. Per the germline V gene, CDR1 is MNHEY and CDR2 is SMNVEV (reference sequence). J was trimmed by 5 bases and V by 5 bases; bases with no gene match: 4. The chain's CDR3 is CASSRTGDHEQYF. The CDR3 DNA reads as TGTGCCAGCAGTCGGACAGGGGACCACGAGCAGTACTTC.

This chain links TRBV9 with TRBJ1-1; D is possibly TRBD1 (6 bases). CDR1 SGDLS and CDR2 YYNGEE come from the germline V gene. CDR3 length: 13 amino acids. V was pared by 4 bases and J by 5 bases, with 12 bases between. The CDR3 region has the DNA TGTGCCAGCAGCTTTAGCGACAGGACTGAAGCTTTCTTT. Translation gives CASSFSDRTEAFF.

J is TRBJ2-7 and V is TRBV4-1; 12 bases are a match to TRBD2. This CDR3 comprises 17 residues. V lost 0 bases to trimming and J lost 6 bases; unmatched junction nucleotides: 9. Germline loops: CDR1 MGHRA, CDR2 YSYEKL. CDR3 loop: CASSQENLGLAGTEQYF. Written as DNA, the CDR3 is TGCGCCAGCAGCCAAGAGAATTTGGGACTAGCGGGCACCGAGCAGTACTTC.

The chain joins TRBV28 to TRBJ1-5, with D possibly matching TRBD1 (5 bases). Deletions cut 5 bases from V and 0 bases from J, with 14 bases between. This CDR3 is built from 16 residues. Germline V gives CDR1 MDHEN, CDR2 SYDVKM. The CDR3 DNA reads TGTGCCAGCAGTCGTGCGGGGACGAATAGCAATCAGCCCCAGCATTTT. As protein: CASSRAGTNSNQPQHF.

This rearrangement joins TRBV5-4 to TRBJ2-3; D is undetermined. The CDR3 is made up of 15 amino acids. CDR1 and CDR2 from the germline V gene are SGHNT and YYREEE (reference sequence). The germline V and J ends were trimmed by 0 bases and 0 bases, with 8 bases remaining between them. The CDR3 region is CASSLGIASTDTQYF. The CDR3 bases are TGTGCCAGCAGCTTGGGAATTGCTAGCACAGATACGCAGTATTTT.

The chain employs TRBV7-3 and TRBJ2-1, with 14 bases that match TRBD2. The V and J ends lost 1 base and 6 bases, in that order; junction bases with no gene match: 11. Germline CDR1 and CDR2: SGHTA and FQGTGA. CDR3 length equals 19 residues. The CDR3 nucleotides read TGTGCCAGCAGCTTAATCTCGTTGGGGACTAGCGGGAGCGGCAATGAGCAGTTCTTC. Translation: CASSLISLGTSGSGNEQFF.

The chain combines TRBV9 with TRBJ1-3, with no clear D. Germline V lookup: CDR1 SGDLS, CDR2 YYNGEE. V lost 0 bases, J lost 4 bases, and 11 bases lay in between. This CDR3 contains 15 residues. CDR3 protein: CASSVGTDSGNTIYF. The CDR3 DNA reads TGTGCCAGCAGCGTAGGGACGGACTCAGGAAACACCATATATTTT.

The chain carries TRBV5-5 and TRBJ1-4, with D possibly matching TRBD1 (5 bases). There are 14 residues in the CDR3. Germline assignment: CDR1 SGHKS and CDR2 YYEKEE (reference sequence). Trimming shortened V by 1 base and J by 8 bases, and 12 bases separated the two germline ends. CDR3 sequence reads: CASSLQGLGEKLFF. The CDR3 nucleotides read TGTGCCAGCAGCTTGCAGGGTTTGGGGGAAAAACTGTTTTTT. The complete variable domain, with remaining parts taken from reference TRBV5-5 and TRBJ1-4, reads DAGVTQSPTHLIKTRGQQVTLRCSPISGHKSVSWYQQVLGQGPQFIFQYYEKEERGRGNFPDRFSARQFPNYSSELNVNALLLGDSALYLCASSLQGLGEKLFFGSGTQLSVL.

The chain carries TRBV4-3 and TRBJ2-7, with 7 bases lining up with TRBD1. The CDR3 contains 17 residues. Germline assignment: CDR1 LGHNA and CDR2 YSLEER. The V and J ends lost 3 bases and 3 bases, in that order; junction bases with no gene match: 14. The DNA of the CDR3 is TGCGCCAGCAGCCACCGCCTGACCGGGACAGCTCTCTACGAGCAGTACTTC. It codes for CASSHRLTGTALYEQYF.

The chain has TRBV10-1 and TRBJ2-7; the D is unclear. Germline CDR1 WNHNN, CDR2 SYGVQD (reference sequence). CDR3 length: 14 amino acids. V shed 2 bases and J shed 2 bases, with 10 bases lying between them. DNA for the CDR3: TGCGCCAGCAGTGAGGTAGCCAACGCCTACGAGCAGTACTTC. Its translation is CASSEVANAYEQYF.

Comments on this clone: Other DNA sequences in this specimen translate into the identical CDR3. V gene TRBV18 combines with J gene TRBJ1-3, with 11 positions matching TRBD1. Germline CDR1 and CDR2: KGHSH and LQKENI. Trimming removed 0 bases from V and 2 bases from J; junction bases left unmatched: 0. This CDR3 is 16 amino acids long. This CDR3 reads CASSPPGQGAGNTIYF. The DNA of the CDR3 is TGTGCCAGCTCACCACCGGGACAGGGGGCTGGAAACACCATATATTTT.

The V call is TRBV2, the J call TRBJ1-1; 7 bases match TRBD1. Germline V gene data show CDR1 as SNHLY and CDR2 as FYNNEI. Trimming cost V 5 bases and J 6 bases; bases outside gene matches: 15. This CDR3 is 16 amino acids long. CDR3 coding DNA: TGTGCCAGCAGTCCAGGACAGGCACCTGTAGTCTCTGAAGCTTTCTTT. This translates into CASSPGQAPVVSEAFF.

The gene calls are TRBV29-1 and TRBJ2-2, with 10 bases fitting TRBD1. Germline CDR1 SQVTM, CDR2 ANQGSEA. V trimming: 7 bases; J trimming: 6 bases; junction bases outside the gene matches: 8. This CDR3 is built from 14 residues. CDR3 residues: CSASRQGAAGELFF. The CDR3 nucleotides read TGCAGCGCGAGCCGACAGGGGGCGGCCGGGGAGCTGTTTTTT.

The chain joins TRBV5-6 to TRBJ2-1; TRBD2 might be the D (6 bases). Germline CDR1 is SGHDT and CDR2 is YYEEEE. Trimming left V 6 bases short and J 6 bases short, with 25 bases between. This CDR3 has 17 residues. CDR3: CASNRPLARRGGNEQFF. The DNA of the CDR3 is TGTGCCAGCAACCGTCCGCTAGCTCGGAGGGGTGGCAATGAGCAGTTCTTC.

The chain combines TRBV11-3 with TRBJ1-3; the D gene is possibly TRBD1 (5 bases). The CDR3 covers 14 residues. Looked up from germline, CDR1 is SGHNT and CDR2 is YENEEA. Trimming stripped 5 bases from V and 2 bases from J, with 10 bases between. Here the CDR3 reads CASSRGGAGNTIYF. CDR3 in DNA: TGTGCCAGCAGCCGGGGAGGGGCTGGAAACACCATATATTTT.

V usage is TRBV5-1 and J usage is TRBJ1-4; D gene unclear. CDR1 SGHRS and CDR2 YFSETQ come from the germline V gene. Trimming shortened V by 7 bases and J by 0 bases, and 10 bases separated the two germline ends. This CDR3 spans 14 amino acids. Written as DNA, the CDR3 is TGCGCCAGCCGCCGGGCTTCAACTAATGAAAAACTGTTTTTT. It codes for CASRRASTNEKLFF.

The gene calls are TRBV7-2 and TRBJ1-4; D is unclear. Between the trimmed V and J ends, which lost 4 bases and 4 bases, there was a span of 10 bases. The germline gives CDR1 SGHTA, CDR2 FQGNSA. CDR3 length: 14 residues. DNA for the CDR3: TGTGCCAGCAGCTCCATGGGCCTTAATGAAAAACTGTTTTTT. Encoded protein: CASSSMGLNEKLFF.

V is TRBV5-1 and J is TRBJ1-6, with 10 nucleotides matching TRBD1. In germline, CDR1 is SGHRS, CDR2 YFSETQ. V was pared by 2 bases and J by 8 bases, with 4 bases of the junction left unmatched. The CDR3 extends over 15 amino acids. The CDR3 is CASSFRDRGYSPLHF. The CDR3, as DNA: TGCGCCAGCAGCTTCCGGGACAGGGGATATTCACCCCTCCACTTT.

Written as DNA, the CDR3 is TGTGCCAGCTCGGCAGCGAACACTGAAGCTTTCTTT. It specifies CASSAANTEAFF. This chain joins TRBV2 and TRBJ1-1; no reliable D call. The V gene lost 8 bases and the J gene lost 1 base, with 8 bases spanning the gap. This CDR3 comprises 12 residues. CDR1 SNHLY and CDR2 FYNNEI come from the germline V gene.